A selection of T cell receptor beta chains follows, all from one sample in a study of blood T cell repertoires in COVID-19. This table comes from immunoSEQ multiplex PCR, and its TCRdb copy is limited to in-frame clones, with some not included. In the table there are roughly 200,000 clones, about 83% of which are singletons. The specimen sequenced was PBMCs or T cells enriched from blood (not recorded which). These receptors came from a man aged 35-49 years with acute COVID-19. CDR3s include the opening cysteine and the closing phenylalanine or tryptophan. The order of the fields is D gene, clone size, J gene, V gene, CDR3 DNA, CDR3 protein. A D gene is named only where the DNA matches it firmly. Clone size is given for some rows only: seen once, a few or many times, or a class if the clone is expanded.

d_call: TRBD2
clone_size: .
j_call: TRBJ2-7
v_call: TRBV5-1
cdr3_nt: TGCGCCAGCAGCTCTAATATAGCGGGAGGGCCTATCTACGAGCAGTACTTC
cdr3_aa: CASSSNIAGGPIYEQYF

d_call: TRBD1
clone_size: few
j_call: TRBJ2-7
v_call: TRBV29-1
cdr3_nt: TGCAGCGTCAGGGACAGGGTTTCAGGGGAGCAGTACTTC
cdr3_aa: CSVRDRVSGEQYF

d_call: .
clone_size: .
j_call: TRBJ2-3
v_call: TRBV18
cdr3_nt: TGTGCCAGCTCACTAAACACAGATACGCAGTATTTT
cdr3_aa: CASSLNTDTQYF

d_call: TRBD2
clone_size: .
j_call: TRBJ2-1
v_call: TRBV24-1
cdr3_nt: TGTGCCACCAGTGACTATGGACTAGGAGGTAACAATGAGCAGTTCTTC
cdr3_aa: CATSDYGLGGNNEQFF

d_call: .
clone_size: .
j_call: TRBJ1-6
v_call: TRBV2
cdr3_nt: TGTGCCAACCGGGAAATCCATAATTCACCCCTCCACTTT
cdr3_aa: CANREIHNSPLHF

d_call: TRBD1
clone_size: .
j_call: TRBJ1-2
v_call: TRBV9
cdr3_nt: TGCGAGGACCCCGGGACAGGGGGCGACTATGGCTACACCTTC
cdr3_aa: CEDPGTGGDYGYTF

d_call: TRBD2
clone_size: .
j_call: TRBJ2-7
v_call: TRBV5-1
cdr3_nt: TGCGCCAGCAGCTTGGCCGGGGGCGGGAGGAGCTCCTACGAGCAGTACTTC
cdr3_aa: CASSLAGGGRSSYEQYF

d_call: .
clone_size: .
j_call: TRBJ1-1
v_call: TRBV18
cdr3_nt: TGTGCCAGCTCACCACAATCGGGAGTTGGCACTGAAGCTTTCTTT
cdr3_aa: CASSPQSGVGTEAFF

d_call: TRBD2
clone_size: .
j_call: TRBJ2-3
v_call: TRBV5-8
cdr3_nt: TGTGCCAGCAGCCCGACTAGCGGGGGGACGCAGTATTTT
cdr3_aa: CASSPTSGGTQYF

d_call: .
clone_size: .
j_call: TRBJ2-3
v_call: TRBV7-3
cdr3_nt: TGTGCCAGCAGTGAGAGGACTAGCACAGATACGCAGTATTTT
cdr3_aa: CASSERTSTDTQYF

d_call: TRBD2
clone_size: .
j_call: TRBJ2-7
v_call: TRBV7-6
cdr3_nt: TGTGCCAGCAGCTTAGGGACTAGCGGGATCTACGAGCAGTACTTC
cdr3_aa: CASSLGTSGIYEQYF

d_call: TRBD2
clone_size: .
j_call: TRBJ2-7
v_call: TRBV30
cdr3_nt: TGTGCCTGGTCGGCGGGAGTCTCATACGAGCAGTACTTC
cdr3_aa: CAWSAGVSYEQYF

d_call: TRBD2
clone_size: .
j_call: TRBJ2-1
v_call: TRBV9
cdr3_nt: TGTGCCAGCACCTTAGCGGGAGGATCCTACAATGAGCAGTTCTTC
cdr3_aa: CASTLAGGSYNEQFF

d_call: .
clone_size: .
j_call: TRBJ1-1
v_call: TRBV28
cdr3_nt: TGTGCCAGCAGTCCCCAGTTAGAGGGCTCTGAAGCTTTCTTT
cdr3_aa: CASSPQLEGSEAFF

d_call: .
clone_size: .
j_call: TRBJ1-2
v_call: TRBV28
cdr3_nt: TGTGCCAGCAGCCTCGAAGCCCGTACAGATGGCTACACCTTC
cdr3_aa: CASSLEARTDGYTF

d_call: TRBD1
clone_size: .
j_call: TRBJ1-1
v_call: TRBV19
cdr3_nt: TGTGCCAGTAGTATAGCCGGACAGGGTTCTGAAGCTTTCTTT
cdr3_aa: CASSIAGQGSEAFF

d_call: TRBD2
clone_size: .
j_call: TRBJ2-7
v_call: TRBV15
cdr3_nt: TGTGCCACCAGCAGAGATCCGAGCGGGAGGGGGTCGGTACGGGAGCAGTACTTC
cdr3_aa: CATSRDPSGRGSVREQYF

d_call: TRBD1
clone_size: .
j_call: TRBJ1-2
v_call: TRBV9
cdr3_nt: TGTGCCAGCAGCGCGACAGGGGAAAACTATGGCTACACCTTC
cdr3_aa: CASSATGENYGYTF

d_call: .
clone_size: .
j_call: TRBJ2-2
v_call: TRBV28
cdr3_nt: TGTGCCAGCAGTTCCTCCTATACCGCGAACACCGGGGAGCTGTTTTTT
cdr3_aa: CASSSSYTANTGELFF

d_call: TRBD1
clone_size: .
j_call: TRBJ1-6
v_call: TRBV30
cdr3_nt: TGTGCCTGGACTGATAATCCGCGGGACAGGGGCTTGAATTCACCCCTCCACTTT
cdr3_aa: CAWTDNPRDRGLNSPLHF

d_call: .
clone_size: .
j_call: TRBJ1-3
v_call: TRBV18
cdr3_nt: TGTGCCAGCTCACCACCGAGCCTTCCTGGAAACACCATATATTTT
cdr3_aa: CASSPPSLPGNTIYF

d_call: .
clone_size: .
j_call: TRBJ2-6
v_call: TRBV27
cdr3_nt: TGTGCCAGCACCATTTCCTCTGGGGCCAACGTCCTGACTTTC
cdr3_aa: CASTISSGANVLTF

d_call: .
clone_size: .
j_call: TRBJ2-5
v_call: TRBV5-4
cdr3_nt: TGTGCCAGCAGCTTGCCTGGGAGGCTGGAGACCCAGTACTTC
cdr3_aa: CASSLPGRLETQYF

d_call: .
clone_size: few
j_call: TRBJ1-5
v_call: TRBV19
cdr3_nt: TGTGCCGGGGGGGGCGTCCGGAGAGGGGAGGATCAGCCCCAGCATTTT
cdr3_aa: CAGGGVRRGEDQPQHF

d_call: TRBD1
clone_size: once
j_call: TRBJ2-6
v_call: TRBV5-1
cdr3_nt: TGCGCCAGCAGCTCCGATGAGGGGGCCGGGGCCAACGTCCTGACTTTC
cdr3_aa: CASSSDEGAGANVLTF

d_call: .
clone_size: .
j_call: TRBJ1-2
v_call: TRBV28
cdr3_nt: TGTGCCAGCAGCCCACCACAGGATTCCAACTATGGCTACACCTTC
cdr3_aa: CASSPPQDSNYGYTF

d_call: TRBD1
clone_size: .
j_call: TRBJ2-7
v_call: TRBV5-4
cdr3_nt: TGTGCCAGCAGCTTGGGCGGACAGGGGGTAGGCGAGCAGTACTTC
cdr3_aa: CASSLGGQGVGEQYF

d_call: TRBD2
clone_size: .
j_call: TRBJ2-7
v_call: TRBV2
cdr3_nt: TGTGCCAGCAGGCCTACTAGCGGGGTCTACGAGCAGTACTTC
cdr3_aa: CASRPTSGVYEQYF

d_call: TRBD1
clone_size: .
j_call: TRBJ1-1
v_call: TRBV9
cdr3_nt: TGTGCCAGCAGCGCACTTACTTCCGGGACAGGGGGGCTTGAAGCTTTCTTT
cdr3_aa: CASSALTSGTGGLEAFF